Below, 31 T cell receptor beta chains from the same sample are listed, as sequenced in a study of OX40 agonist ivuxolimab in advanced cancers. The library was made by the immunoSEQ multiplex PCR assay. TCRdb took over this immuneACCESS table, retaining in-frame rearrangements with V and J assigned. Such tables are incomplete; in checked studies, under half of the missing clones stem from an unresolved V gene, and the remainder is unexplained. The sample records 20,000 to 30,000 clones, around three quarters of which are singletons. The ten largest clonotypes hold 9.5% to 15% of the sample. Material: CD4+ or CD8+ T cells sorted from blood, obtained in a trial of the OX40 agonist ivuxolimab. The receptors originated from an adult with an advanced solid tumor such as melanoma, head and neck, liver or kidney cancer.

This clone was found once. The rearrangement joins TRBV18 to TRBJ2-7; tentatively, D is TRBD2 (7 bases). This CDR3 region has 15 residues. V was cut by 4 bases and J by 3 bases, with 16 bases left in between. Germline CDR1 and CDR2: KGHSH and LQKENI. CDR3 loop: CASSRGAGEGYEQYF. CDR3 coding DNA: TGTGCCAGCTCACGAGGGGCAGGGGAGGGCTACGAGCAGTACTTC.

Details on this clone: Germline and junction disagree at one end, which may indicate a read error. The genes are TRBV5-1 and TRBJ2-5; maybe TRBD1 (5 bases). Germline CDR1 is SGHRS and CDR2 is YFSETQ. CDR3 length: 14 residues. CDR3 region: CASSLSTWGETQYF. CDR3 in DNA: TGCGCCAGTAGCTTGTCTACATGGGGCGAGACCCAGTACTTC.

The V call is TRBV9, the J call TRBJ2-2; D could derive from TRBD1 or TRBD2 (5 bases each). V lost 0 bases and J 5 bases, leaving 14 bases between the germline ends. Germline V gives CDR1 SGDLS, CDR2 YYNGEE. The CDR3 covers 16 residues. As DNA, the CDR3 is TGTGCCAGCAGCGTAGCTCCCGGGGCGAGTACCGGGGAGCTGTTTTTT. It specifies CASSVAPGASTGELFF.

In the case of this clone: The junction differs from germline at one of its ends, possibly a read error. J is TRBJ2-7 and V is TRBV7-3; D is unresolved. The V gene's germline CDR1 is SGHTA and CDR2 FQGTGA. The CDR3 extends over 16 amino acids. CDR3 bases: TGCGCCAGCAGCCATGCCGCCATCCAGTACGCCTACGAGCAGTACTTC. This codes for CASSHAAIQYAYEQYF.

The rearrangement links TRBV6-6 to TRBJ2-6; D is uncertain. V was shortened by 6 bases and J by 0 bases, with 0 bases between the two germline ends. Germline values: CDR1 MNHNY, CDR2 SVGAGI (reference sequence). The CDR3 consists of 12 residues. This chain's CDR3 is CASSSGANVLTF. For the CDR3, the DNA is TGTGCCAGCAGCTCTGGGGCCAACGTCCTGACTTTC.

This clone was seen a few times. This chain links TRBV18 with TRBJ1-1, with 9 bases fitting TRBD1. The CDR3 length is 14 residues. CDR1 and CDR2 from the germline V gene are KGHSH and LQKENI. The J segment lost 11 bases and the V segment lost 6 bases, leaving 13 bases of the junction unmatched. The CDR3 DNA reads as TGTGCCAGCTCGCCCTCCCGGGACAGGGCGTTGGCTTTCTTT. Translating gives CASSPSRDRALAFF.

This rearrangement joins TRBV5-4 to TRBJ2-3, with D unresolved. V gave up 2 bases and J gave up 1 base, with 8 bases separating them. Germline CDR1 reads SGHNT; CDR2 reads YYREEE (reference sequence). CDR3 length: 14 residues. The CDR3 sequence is CASSLRDRTDTQYF. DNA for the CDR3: TGTGCCAGCAGCTTACGAGACCGCACAGATACGCAGTATTTT.

CDR3 DNA sequence: TGTGCCAGCAGCTTAGAGCCGACAGTCTATGGCTACACCTTC. Translating gives CASSLEPTVYGYTF. The chain combines TRBV11-2 with TRBJ1-2, with a tentative D call TRBD1 (5 bases). The germline gives CDR1 SGHAT, CDR2 FQNNGV. The length of the CDR3 is 14 residues. Trimming took 0 bases from V and 4 from J, leaving 9 bases between them.

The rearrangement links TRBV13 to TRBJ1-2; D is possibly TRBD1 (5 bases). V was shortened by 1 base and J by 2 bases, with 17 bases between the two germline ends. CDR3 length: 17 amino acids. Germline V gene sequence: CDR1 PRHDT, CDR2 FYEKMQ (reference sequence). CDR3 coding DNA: TGTGCCAGCAGCTTAGTATCGCCGGTGGGACCCAACTATGGCTACACCTTC. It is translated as CASSLVSPVGPNYGYTF.

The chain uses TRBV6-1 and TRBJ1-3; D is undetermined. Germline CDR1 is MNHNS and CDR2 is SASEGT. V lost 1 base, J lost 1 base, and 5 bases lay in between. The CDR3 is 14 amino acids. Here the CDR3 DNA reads TGTGCCAGCAGTGAAGGGTCTTCTGGAAACACCATATATTTT. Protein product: CASSEGSSGNTIYF.

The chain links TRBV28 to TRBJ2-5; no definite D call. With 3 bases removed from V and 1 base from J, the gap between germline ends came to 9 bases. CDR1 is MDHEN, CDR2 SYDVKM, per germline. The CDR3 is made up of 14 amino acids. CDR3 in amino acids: CASSFPDVQETQYF. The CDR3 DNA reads TGTGCCAGCAGTTTCCCGGACGTCCAAGAGACCCAGTACTTC.

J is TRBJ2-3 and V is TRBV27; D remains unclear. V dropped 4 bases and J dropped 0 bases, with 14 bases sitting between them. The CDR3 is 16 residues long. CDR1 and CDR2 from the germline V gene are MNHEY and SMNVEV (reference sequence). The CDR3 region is CASSSPGRVSTDTQYF. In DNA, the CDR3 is TGTGCCAGCAGTTCCCCTGGACGAGTGAGCACAGATACGCAGTATTTT.

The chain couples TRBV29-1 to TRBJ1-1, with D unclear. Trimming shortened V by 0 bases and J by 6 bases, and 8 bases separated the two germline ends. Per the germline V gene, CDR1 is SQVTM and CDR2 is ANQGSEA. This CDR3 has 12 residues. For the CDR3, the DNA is TGCAGCGTTGAAGAGGGTGTGGCTGAAGCTTTCTTT. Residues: CSVEEGVAEAFF.

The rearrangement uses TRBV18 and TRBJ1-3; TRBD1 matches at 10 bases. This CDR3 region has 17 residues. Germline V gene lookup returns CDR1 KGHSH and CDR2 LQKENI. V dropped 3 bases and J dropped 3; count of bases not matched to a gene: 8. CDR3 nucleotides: TGTGCCAGCTCACCCTTGGACAGGGGGTCCCTTGGAAACACCATATATTTT. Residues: CASSPLDRGSLGNTIYF.

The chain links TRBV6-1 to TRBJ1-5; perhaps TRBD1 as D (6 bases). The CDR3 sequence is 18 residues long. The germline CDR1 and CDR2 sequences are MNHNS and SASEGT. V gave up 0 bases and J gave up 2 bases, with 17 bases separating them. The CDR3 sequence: CASSEAPTGIHGNQPQHF. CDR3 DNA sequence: TGTGCCAGCAGTGAAGCGCCTACAGGGATACATGGCAATCAGCCCCAGCATTTT.

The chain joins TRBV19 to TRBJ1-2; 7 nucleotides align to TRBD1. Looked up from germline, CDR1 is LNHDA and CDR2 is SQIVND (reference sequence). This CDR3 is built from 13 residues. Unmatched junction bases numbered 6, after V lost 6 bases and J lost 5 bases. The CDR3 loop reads CASSRDRKYGYTF. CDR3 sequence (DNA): TGTGCCAGTAGCCGGGACAGAAAGTATGGCTACACCTTC.

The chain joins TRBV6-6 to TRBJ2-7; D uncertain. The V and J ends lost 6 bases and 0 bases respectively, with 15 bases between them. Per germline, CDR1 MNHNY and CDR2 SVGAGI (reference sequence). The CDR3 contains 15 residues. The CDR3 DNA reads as TGTGCCAGCAGCCTACAAGGGATTATCTCCTACGAGCAGTACTTC. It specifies CASSLQGIISYEQYF.

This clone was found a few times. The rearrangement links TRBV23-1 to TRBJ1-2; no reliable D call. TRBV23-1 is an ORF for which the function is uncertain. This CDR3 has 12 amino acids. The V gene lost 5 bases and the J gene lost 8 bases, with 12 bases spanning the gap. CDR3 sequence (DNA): TGCGCCAGCAGTTCCCATTGCAGGGGCTACACCTTC. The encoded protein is CASSSHCRGYTF.

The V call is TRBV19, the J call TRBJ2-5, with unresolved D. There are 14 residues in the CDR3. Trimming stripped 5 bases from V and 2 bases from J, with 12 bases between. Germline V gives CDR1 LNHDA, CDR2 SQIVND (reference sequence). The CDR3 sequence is CASSYGHSQETQYF. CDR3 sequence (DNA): TGTGCCAGTAGTTATGGCCATTCTCAAGAGACCCAGTACTTC.

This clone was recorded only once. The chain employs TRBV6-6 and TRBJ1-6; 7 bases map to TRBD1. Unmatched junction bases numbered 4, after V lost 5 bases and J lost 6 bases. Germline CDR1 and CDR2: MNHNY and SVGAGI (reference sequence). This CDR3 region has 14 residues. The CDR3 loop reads CASSQTGSNSPLHF. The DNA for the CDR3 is TGTGCCAGCAGTCAGACAGGGAGTAATTCACCCCTCCACTTT.

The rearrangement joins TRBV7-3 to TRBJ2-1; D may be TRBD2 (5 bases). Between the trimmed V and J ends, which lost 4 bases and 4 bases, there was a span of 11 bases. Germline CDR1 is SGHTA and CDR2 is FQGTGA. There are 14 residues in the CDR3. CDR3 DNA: TGTGCCAGCAGCTCGCCTGGGAGTTACAATGAGCAGTTCTTC. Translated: CASSSPGSYNEQFF. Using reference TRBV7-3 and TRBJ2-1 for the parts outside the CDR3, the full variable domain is GAGVSQTPSNKVTEKGKYVELRCDPISGHTALYWYRQSLGQGPEFLIYFQGTGAADDSGLPNDRFFAVRPEGSVSTLKIQRTERGDSAVYLCASSSPGSYNEQFFGPGTRLTVL.

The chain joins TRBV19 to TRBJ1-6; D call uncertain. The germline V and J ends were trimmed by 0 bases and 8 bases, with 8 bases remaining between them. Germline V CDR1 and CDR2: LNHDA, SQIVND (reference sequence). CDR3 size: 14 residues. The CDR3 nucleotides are TGTGCCAGTAGTATAGAATGGACGGATTCACCCCTCCACTTT. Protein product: CASSIEWTDSPLHF.

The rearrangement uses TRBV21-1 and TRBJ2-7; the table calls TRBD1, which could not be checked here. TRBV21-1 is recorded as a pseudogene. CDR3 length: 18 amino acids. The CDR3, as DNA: TGTGCCAGCATCCGGGACAGGGGGCTGTGGGTGAGGTTTTACGAGCAGTACTTC. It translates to CASIRDRGLWVRFYEQYF.

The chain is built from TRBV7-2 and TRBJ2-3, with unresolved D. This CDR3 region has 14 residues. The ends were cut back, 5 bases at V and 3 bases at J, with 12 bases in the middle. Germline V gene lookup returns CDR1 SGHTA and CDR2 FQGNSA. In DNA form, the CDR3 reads TGTGCCAGCAGCCTCCGTGGGGTAACAGATACGCAGTATTTT. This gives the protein CASSLRGVTDTQYF.

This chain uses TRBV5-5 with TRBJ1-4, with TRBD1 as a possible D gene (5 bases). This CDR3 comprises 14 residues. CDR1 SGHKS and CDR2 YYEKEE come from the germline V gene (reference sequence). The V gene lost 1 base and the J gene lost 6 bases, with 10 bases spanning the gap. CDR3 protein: CASSLTWGYEKLFF. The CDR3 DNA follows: TGTGCCAGCAGCTTGACCTGGGGGTATGAAAAACTGTTTTTT.

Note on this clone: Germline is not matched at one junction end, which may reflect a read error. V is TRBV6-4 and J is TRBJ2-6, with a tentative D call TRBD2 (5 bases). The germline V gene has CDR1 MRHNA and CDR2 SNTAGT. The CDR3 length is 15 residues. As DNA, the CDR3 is TGTACCAGCAGCGGACGGAGCTCTGGGGCCAACGTCCTGACTTTC. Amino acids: CTSSGRSSGANVLTF.

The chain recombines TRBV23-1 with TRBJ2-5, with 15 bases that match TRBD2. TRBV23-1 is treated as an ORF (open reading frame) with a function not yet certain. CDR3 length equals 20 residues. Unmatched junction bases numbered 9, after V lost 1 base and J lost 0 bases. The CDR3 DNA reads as TGCGCCAGCAGTCAATTGGGGACTAGCGGGGGGACCCACAACCAAGAGACCCAGTACTTC. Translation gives CASSQLGTSGGTHNQETQYF.

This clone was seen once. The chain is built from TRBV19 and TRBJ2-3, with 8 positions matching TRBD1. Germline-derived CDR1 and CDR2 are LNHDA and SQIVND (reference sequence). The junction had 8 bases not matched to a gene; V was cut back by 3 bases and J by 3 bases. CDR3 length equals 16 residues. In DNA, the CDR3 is TGTGCCAGTAGTATCAGGGGGACAGGAGCGACAGATACGCAGTATTTT. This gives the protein CASSIRGTGATDTQYF.

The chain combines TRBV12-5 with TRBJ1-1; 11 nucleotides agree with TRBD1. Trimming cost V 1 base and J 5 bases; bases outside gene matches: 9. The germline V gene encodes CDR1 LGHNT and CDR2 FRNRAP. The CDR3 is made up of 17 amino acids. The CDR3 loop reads CASGLEGQGARWTEAFF. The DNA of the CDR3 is TGTGCTAGTGGTTTGGAAGGACAGGGGGCACGTTGGACTGAAGCTTTCTTT.

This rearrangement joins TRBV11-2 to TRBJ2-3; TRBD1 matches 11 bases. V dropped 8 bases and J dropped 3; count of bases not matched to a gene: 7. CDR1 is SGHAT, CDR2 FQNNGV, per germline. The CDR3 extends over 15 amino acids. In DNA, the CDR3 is TGTGCCAGCGGCCCCGGGACAGGGGGAACAGATACGCAGTATTTT. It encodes CASGPGTGGTDTQYF.

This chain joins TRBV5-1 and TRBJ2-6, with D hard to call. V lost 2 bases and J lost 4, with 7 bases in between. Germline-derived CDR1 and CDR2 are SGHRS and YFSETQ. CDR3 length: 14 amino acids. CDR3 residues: CASSFSVGANVLTF. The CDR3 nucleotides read TGCGCCAGCAGCTTTTCAGTAGGGGCCAACGTCCTGACTTTC.